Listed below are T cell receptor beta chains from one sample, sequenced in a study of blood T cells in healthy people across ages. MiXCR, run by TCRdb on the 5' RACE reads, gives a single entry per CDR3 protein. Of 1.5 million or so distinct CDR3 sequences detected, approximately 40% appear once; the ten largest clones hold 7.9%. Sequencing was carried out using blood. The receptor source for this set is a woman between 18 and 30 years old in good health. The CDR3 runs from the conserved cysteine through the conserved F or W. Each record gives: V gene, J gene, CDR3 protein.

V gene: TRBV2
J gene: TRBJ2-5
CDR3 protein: CASSVGTIIKETQYF

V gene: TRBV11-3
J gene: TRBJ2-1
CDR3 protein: CASSEGVAYNEQFF

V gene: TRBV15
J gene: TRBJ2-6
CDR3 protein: CATSIYDRGRANVLTF

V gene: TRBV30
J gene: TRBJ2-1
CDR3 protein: CAYQSGSSYNEQFF

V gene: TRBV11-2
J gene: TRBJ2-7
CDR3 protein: CASSLRGSVGSGTLSYEQYF

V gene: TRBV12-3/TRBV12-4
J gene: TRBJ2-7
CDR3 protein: CASRRVPGQGTYEQYF

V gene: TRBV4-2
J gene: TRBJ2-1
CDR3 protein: CASSQEAGLVGVEQFF

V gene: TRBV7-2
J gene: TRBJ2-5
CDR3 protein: CASSPSTRNEQYF

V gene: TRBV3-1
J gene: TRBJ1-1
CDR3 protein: CASSLYTEAFF

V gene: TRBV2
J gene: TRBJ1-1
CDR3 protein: CASSPGTGCEAFF

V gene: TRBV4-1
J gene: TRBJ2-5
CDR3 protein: CASSHNRGAQQETQYF

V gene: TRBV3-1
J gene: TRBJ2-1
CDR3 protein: CASSFGTGTYNEQFF

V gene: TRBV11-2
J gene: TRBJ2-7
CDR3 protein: CASSLVAGEQYF

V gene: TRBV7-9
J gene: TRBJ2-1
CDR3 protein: CASSRVGSNLNEQFF

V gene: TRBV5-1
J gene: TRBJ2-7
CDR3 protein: CASSPGVAPTYEQYF

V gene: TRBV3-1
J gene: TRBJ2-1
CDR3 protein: CASSQSRNEQFF

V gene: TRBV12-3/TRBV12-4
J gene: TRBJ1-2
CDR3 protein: CASNGQGLYGYTF

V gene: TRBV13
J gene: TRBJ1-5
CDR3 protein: CASSSRAQANQPQHF

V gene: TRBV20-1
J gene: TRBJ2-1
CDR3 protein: CRGQRGNEQFF

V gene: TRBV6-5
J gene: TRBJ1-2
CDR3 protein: CASSYTPEGNYGYTF

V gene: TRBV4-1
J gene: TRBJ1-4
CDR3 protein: CASGEGPTNEKLFF

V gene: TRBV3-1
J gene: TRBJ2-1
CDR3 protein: CASSPSAGGFEQFF

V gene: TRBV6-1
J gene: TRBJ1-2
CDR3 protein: CASSWASPATRSKANYGYTF

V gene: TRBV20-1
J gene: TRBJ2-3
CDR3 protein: CSAHSGGDRADTQYF

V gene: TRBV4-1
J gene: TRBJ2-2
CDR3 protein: CASSQDSLRGRNTGELFF

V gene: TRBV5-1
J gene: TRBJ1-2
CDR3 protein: CASSPVGVEGYGYTF

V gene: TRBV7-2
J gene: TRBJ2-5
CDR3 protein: CASSLTGRYQETQYF

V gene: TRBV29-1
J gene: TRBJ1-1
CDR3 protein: CSAKNYRENTEAFF

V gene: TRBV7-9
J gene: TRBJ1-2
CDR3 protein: CASSLGSKGYTF

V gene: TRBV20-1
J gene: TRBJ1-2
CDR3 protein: CSARDLNRDADYGYTF

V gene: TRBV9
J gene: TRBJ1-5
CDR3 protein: CASSTEGAYQPQHF

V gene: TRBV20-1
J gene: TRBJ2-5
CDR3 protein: CSAQHGQEIQYF

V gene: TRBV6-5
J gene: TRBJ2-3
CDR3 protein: CASSYNSAPGGATDTQYF

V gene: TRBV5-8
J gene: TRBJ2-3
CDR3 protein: CASSPLQGTATDTQYF

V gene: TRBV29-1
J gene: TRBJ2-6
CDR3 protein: CSVEIVANSGANVLTF

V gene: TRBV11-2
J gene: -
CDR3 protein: CASSLDIERGAYNEQYF

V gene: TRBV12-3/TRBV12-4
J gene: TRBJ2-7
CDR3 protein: CASIPLEQYF

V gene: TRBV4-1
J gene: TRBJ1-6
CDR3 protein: CASSQAISGTPHF

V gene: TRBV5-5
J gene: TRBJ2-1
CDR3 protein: CASVPGLDYIEQFF